These 23 T cell receptor beta chains were all obtained from the same sample, sequenced in a study of CD8 T cells in Susac syndrome. Random-hexamer reverse transcription was applied to about 0.5 to 1 ug RNA. TCRdb passed the immunoSEQ multiplex PCR reads through MiXCR, listing each CDR3 protein once. This sample yields under 200,000 distinct CDR3 sequences, of which 85% to 95% are seen a single time; about 0.15% belongs to the top ten. Sequencing used CD8+ T cells from PBMCs. These receptors came from a human donor with Susac syndrome.

Only a few counts were recorded for this clonotype. The gene calls are TRBV24-1 and TRBJ1-5; D may be TRBD1 (5 bases). Trimming stripped 4 bases from V and 0 bases from J, with 9 bases between. CDR1 and CDR2 (germline): KGHDR, SFDVKD. There are 15 residues in the CDR3. CDR3 loop: CATSENTGSNQPQHF. CDR3 coding DNA: TGTGCCACCAGTGAAAATACAGGTAGCAATCAGCCCCAGCATTTT.

The genes are TRBV4-1 and TRBJ2-7; TRBD1 matches 9 bases. CDR1 and CDR2 (germline): MGHRA, YSYEKL. CDR3 length: 17 residues. V lost 0 bases, J lost 6 bases, and 12 bases stayed unmatched. Here the CDR3 DNA reads TGCGCCAGCAGCCAAGACCCCCCGGACAGGGGCAGGGGCGAGCAGTACTTC. Translated, it gives CASSQDPPDRGRGEQYF.

The chain links TRBV9 to TRBJ1-2; 9 bases line up with TRBD1. The CDR3 length is 14 residues. Looked up from germline, CDR1 is SGDLS and CDR2 is YYNGEE. The trim removed 7 bases at V and 2 bases at J, leaving 6 bases unmatched. The CDR3 spells CASGGQGENYGYTF. The CDR3 coding sequence is TGTGCCAGCGGGGGACAGGGAGAGAACTATGGCTACACCTTC.

The chain joins TRBV5-6 to TRBJ2-1, with D hard to call. Germline CDR1 SGHDT, CDR2 YYEEEE. Trimming left V 4 bases short and J 4 bases short, with 12 bases between. This CDR3 is built from 14 residues. The CDR3 spells CASSPEGWYNEQFF. The DNA for the CDR3 is TGTGCCAGCAGCCCCGAAGGGTGGTACAATGAGCAGTTCTTC.

The rearrangement joins TRBV18 to TRBJ2-5; D not certain. This CDR3 is built from 10 residues. In germline, CDR1 is KGHSH, CDR2 LQKENI. Trimming took off 9 bases at V and 3 bases at J, with 5 bases between the two ends. CDR3 residues: CASSKETQYF. The CDR3 nucleotides read TGTGCCAGTTCTAAAGAGACCCAGTACTTC. Based on the CDR3 plus reference TRBV18 and TRBJ2-5, the full variable domain is NAGVMQNPRHLVRRRGQEARLRCSPMKGHSHVYWYRQLPEEGLKFMVYLQKENIIDESGMPKERFSAEFPKEGPSILRIQQVVRGDSAAYFCASSKETQYFGPGTRLLVL.

The chain recombines TRBV20-1 with TRBJ2-1; D perhaps matches TRBD2 (5 bases). The CDR3 loop spans 14 amino acids. Germline assignment: CDR1 DFQATT and CDR2 SNEGSKA (reference sequence). V lost 1 base to trimming and J lost 8 bases, with 15 bases between them. The CDR3: CSARAGLQRDEQFF. The CDR3 nucleotides read TGCAGTGCTAGAGCCGGTCTCCAGAGGGATGAGCAGTTCTTC.

V and J are TRBV13 and TRBJ1-1, with D unresolved. V dropped 5 bases and J dropped 3 bases, with 16 bases sitting between them. CDR1 is PRHDT and CDR2 is FYEKMQ in the germline V gene (reference sequence). CDR3 length equals 15 residues. CDR3 region: CASSPSRSPYTEAFF. The CDR3 DNA reads TGTGCCAGCAGCCCAAGTCGGAGTCCTTACACTGAAGCTTTCTTT.

V and J are TRBV9 and TRBJ2-7; tentatively, D is TRBD1 (5 bases). This CDR3 has 14 residues. Germline values: CDR1 SGDLS, CDR2 YYNGEE. V shed 4 bases and J shed 7 bases, with 18 bases lying between them. CDR3 in DNA: TGTGCCAGCAGCCCAGGTGGGGCGTTCAGAGAGCAGTACTTC. It encodes CASSPGGAFREQYF.

This clonotype was recorded only once. V usage is TRBV29-1 and J usage is TRBJ2-1; TRBD2 is a possible D gene (6 bases). Germline CDR1 SQVTM, CDR2 ANQGSEA. Trimming removed 0 bases at V and 4 bases at J, with 16 bases between. CDR3 length equals 16 residues. The CDR3 region is CSVEDSGASVYNEQFF. The CDR3 DNA reads as TGCAGCGTTGAAGACAGTGGGGCTAGCGTTTACAATGAGCAGTTCTTC.

This chain connects TRBV9 to TRBJ2-7; 7 nucleotides line up with TRBD2. CDR1 is SGDLS and CDR2 is YYNGEE in the germline V gene. CDR3 size: 14 residues. V lost 4 bases to trimming and J lost 0 bases; unmatched junction nucleotides: 4. CDR3 in amino acids: CASSPSGVSYEQYF. CDR3 DNA: TGTGCCAGCAGCCCGAGCGGGGTCTCCTACGAGCAGTACTTC.

In DNA form, the CDR3 reads TGCGCCAGCAGCCTACGACCCGGACTAGCGGGAGCAGAGAGGGGAGAGACCCAGTACTTC. This translates into CASSLRPGLAGAERGETQYF. The V gene is TRBV5-1, the J gene TRBJ2-5, with TRBD2 matching over 13 bases. V lost 4 bases and J lost 4; bases outside the gene matches: 19. This CDR3 region has 20 residues. The germline CDR1 and CDR2 sequences are SGHRS and YFSETQ.

V usage is TRBV30 and J usage is TRBJ2-1; D not certain. The CDR3 sequence is 14 residues long. Trimming took off 2 bases at V and 1 base at J, with 9 bases between the two ends. Germline V CDR1 and CDR2: GTSNPN, SVGIG (reference sequence). For the CDR3, the DNA is TGTGCCTGGAGTCAATCTAGTTCCTACAATGAGCAGTTCTTC. As protein: CAWSQSSSYNEQFF.

This chain links TRBV5-5 with TRBJ1-5; a weak D match, TRBD1 (5 bases). The germline CDR1 and CDR2 sequences are SGHKS and YYEKEE (reference sequence). Trimming shortened V by 0 bases and J by 0 bases, and 7 bases separated the two germline ends. The CDR3 is 15 amino acids. For the CDR3, the DNA is TGTGCCAGCAGCTTGGCCGGGACTAGCAATCAGCCCCAGCATTTT. Translating gives CASSLAGTSNQPQHF.

The genes are TRBV28 and TRBJ2-6; no clear D gene. CDR3 length: 19 amino acids. Germline lookup yields CDR1 MDHEN and CDR2 SYDVKM. V was pared by 6 bases and J by 1 base, with 22 bases between. CDR3 sequence reads: CASSSSVDTNPSGANVLTF. CDR3 DNA sequence: TGTGCCAGCAGCTCGAGCGTCGACACAAACCCATCTGGGGCCAACGTCCTGACTTTC.

CDR3 amino acids: CASSPRGTGDTEAFF. The CDR3 coding sequence is TGTGCCAGCTCGCCCCGGGGGACGGGGGACACTGAAGCTTTCTTT. This chain links TRBV18 with TRBJ1-1, with D perhaps matching TRBD1 (5 bases). The CDR3 loop spans 15 amino acids. Germline V gene lookup returns CDR1 KGHSH and CDR2 LQKENI. Deletions cut 6 bases from V and 3 bases from J, with 17 bases between.

In this sample, this clonotype turned up once. CDR3 in DNA: TGCAGTGCCCTCATAGCGGGAGAAAGCGACGAGCAGTACTTC. It specifies CSALIAGESDEQYF. This chain links TRBV20-1 with TRBJ2-7, with 9 bases aligning to TRBD2. This CDR3 spans 14 amino acids. Per germline, CDR1 DFQATT and CDR2 SNEGSKA (reference sequence). The V gene end was trimmed by 6 bases and the J gene end by 5 bases; junction bases not matched to a gene: 11.

The V and J genes are TRBV4-1 and TRBJ2-5; a possible D gene is TRBD2 (6 bases). Looked up from germline, CDR1 is MGHRA and CDR2 is YSYEKL. V lost 4 bases, J lost 4 bases, and 16 bases lay in between. The CDR3 is 15 amino acids. CDR3 loop: CASSLEIQGGETQYF. CDR3 nucleotides: TGCGCCAGCAGCCTCGAAATCCAGGGAGGAGAGACCCAGTACTTC.

The chain recombines TRBV6-5 with TRBJ1-6; a weak D match, TRBD1 (5 bases). The V end was cut by 1 base, the J end by 8 bases, with 12 bases between. The CDR3 runs 15 residues. CDR1 and CDR2 (germline): MNHEY, SVGAGI. In DNA, the CDR3 is TGTGCCAGCAGTTACTATTTCAGGGAGGATTCACCCCTCCACTTT. This sequence encodes CASSYYFREDSPLHF.

The chain has TRBV6-1 and TRBJ2-1; 8 bases are a match to TRBD1. The germline V gene encodes CDR1 MNHNS and CDR2 SASEGT. The CDR3 runs 16 residues. J lost 4 bases, V lost 6 bases, and 11 bases had no gene match. CDR3 nucleotide sequence: TGTGCCAGCAGCCACACAGGACAGGGTCGGTACAATGAGCAGTTCTTC. The encoded protein is CASSHTGQGRYNEQFF.

The chain couples TRBV20-1 to TRBJ1-2; D ambiguous. This CDR3 is built from 13 residues. V lost 2 bases, J lost 4 bases, and 11 bases lay in between. The germline V gene encodes CDR1 DFQATT and CDR2 SNEGSKA (reference sequence). The CDR3, as DNA: TGCAGTGCTAGACCACCCACCATCTATGGCTACACCTTC. It specifies CSARPPTIYGYTF.

The rearrangement uses TRBV9 and TRBJ2-3; weak D call: TRBD1 (6 bases). The germline gives CDR1 SGDLS, CDR2 YYNGEE. The CDR3 covers 18 residues. V lost 3 bases and J 0 bases, leaving 20 bases between the germline ends. CDR3 amino acids: CASSGPAGVAPSTDTQYF. The CDR3 nucleotides read TGTGCCAGCAGCGGGCCCGCAGGGGTAGCGCCTAGCACAGATACGCAGTATTTT.

The chain is built from TRBV7-9 and TRBJ2-2, with D tentatively TRBD2 (6 bases). Trimming cost V 5 bases and J 4 bases, with 14 bases left between them. The germline V gene has CDR1 SEHNR and CDR2 FQNEAQ (reference sequence). CDR3 size: 15 residues. The CDR3 coding sequence is TGTGCCAGCAGCCCTCGACTAGTTACCACCGGGGAGCTGTTTTTT. Its translation: CASSPRLVTTGELFF.

V and J are TRBV13 and TRBJ1-1, with TRBD1 matching over 7 bases. The CDR3 runs 12 residues. V lost 4 bases and J lost 8; bases outside the gene matches: 4. The germline V gene has CDR1 PRHDT and CDR2 FYEKMQ (reference sequence). CDR3 coding DNA: TGTGCCAGCAGCTGGGAGGACAGGGAAGCTTTCTTT. Its protein product is CASSWEDREAFF.